This T cell receptor beta chain was profiled in a study of blood T cell repertoires in COVID-19. About the study: Specimens from acute and convalescent COVID-19 originated in the United States, Italy and Spain. From T cells, B-cell-depleted T cells, or PBMCs came the material, which was cDNA or gDNA.

The CDR3 is 17 residues long. Per germline, CDR1 PRHDT and CDR2 FYEKMQ (reference sequence). J gave up 3 bases and V 6 bases, and 13 bases lay outside the gene matches. Authors' processing steps: Reference gene primer amplification yielded estimated nucleated cell counts. TCRdb's table, derived via immunoSEQ multiplex PCR, lists solely in-frame clones and lacks some. The V and J calls and the clone size are those of that table, but D and trimming were determined from the DNA. The sample shows 68,000 or so clones, about 85% of them seen only once. The source of this sequence is a woman in her fifties or sixties with COVID-19, enrolled during active disease. Sequences were obtained from peripheral blood. The chain carries TRBV13 and TRBJ2-2, with TRBD2 matching 7 bases. The CDR3 DNA follows: TGTGCCAGCAGACCTCAATGGGGACTACTCGACACCGGGGAGCTGTTTTTT. Amino acid sequence: CASRPQWGLLDTGELFF.